This entry lists 17 T cell receptor beta chains sequenced from one sample in a study of T cell responses to AZD1222 COVID-19 vaccine (dated by TCRdb to the early 2020s). Library prep was done by the immunoSEQ multiplex PCR assay. TCRdb obtained this table from immuneACCESS and retained in-frame rearrangements with V and J assigned. These tables miss some clones; where compared with another copy, unresolved V genes account for less than half of the shortfall, and the remainder is unexplained. Counted in this sample were about 82,000 clones; about 94% of them appeared once. The top ten clonotypes cover less than 4% of the sample. The intended sense of this specimen's time point label: about 28 days (+/-7) after the second vaccine dose. The specimen comprised peripheral blood, sampled 28 days after the second AZD1222 dose. The receptor source for this set is an adult who received the AZD1222 COVID-19 vaccine.

The gene calls are TRBV4-1 and TRBJ1-6; D is uncertain. This CDR3 comprises 15 residues. Per germline, CDR1 MGHRA and CDR2 YSYEKL. V was pared by 0 bases and J by 10 bases, with 13 bases between. The CDR3 DNA reads as TGCGCCAGCAGCCAAGAGGTGGGGTCCCGATCACCCCTCCACTTT. The encoded protein is CASSQEVGSRSPLHF.

V and J are TRBV30 and TRBJ1-6; maybe TRBD1 (6 bases). Germline-derived CDR1 and CDR2 are GTSNPN and SVGIG (reference sequence). V was cut by 1 base and J by 5 bases, with 21 bases left in between. The CDR3 is made up of 18 amino acids. The CDR3 DNA is TGTGCCTGGAGTGGCTACCGGGCGACAGGACCCAATAATTCACCCCTCCACTTT. It is translated as CAWSGYRATGPNNSPLHF.

The chain joins TRBV4-3 to TRBJ2-7, with a weak D call TRBD1 (5 bases). Looked up from germline, CDR1 is LGHNA and CDR2 is YSLEER. This CDR3 is built from 19 residues. Trimming removed 0 bases at V and 9 bases at J, with 30 bases between. The CDR3 sequence: CASSQDLVGATGTPYVQYF. In nucleotides, the CDR3 is TGCGCCAGCAGCCAAGATCTCGTAGGAGCCACAGGCACACCCTATGTGCAGTACTTC.

The CDR3 loop is CASSSGGAGETQYF. Here the CDR3 DNA reads TGTGCCAGCAGTTCGGGAGGGGCTGGGGAGACCCAGTACTTC. This chain links TRBV6-2 or TRBV6-3 with TRBJ2-5, with 8 bases lining up with TRBD2. V shed 4 bases, J shed 5 bases, and the junction held 6 bases outside the gene matches. This CDR3 is built from 14 residues. Germline V CDR1 and CDR2: MNHEY, SVGEGT.

The V gene is TRBV7-2, the J gene TRBJ1-5; possibly TRBD1 for D (6 bases). The CDR3 spans 14 residues. CDR1 and CDR2 (germline): SGHTA, FQGNSA. The V end was cut by 1 base, the J end by 3 bases, with 7 bases between. The CDR3 coding sequence is TGTGCCAGCAGCTTAGGACAGGACAATCAGCCCCAGCATTTT. Its protein product is CASSLGQDNQPQHF.

The chain has TRBV3-1 (or the pseudogene TRBV3-2) and TRBJ1-4; a weak D match, TRBD1 (5 bases). Germline CDR1 and CDR2: LGHDT and YNNKEL (reference sequence). Trimming left V 2 bases short and J 7 bases short, with 8 bases between. The CDR3 loop spans 13 amino acids. As DNA, the CDR3 is TGTGCCAGCAGCCAAATCCAGGGTGAAAAACTGTTTTTT. Its protein is CASSQIQGEKLFF.

The chain joins TRBV7-8 to TRBJ1-1; no clear D. There are 13 residues in the CDR3. V lost 1 base and J 11 bases, leaving 14 bases between the germline ends. Germline CDR1 SGHVS, CDR2 FQNEAQ. This CDR3 reads CASSLGLIEAAFF. CDR3 DNA sequence: TGTGCCAGCAGCTTAGGATTAATAGAGGCGGCTTTCTTT.

The chain carries TRBV5-1 and TRBJ1-1, with D unresolved. V lost 0 bases and J lost 3, with 12 bases in between. CDR1 is SGHRS, CDR2 YFSETQ, per germline. The CDR3 is 15 amino acids. For the CDR3, the DNA is TGCGCCAGCAGCTTGGACAGCACTAGGGACACTGAAGCTTTCTTT. This sequence encodes CASSLDSTRDTEAFF.

This clone was observed a single time. V and J are TRBV28 and TRBJ1-5, with D possibly TRBD1 on 5 matching bases. Per the germline V gene, CDR1 is MDHEN and CDR2 is SYDVKM. V lost 0 bases and J lost 1, with 10 bases in between. The CDR3 sequence is 16 residues long. CDR3 protein: CASSLWGGMSNQPQHF. The CDR3 nucleotides read TGTGCCAGCAGTTTATGGGGGGGGATGAGCAATCAGCCCCAGCATTTT.

This CDR3 reads CASSFVEPQHF. The CDR3, as DNA: TGTGCCAGCAGTTTCGTTGAGCCCCAGCATTTT. The genes are TRBV27 and TRBJ1-5; D gene uncertain. With 3 bases removed from V and 8 bases from J, the gap between germline ends came to 5 bases. Germline loops: CDR1 MNHEY, CDR2 SMNVEV (reference sequence). This CDR3 region has 11 residues.

The CDR3: CASSPNGDGNQPQHF. The DNA for the CDR3 is TGCGCCAGCAGCCCCAACGGCGACGGCAATCAGCCCCAGCATTTT. V and J are TRBV5-1 and TRBJ1-5; D not resolved. The CDR3 has 15 amino acids. Trimming took 4 bases from V and 2 from J, leaving 13 bases between them. Looked up from germline, CDR1 is SGHRS and CDR2 is YFSETQ.

The chain is built from TRBV3-1 (or the pseudogene TRBV3-2) and TRBJ1-2; D is perhaps TRBD1 (5 bases). Trimming stripped 1 base from V and 4 bases from J, with 16 bases between. Germline V lookup: CDR1 LGHDT, CDR2 YNNKEL (reference sequence). The CDR3 has 16 amino acids. The CDR3 nucleotides read TGTGCCAGCAGCCAAGTCGGGGCAGGGATGGGCTATGGCTACACCTTC. It specifies CASSQVGAGMGYGYTF.

The chain uses TRBV28 and TRBJ1-5; no firm D call. The V gene's germline CDR1 is MDHEN and CDR2 SYDVKM. V lost 6 bases and J 3 bases, leaving 12 bases between the germline ends. This CDR3 has 14 residues. The CDR3 DNA reads TGTGCCAGCAGCACCCCCGGGATCAATCAGCCCCAGCATTTT. This encodes CASSTPGINQPQHF. Full variable domain (missing parts from reference TRBV28 and TRBJ1-5): DVKVTQSSRYLVKRTGEKVFLECVQDMDHENMFWYRQDPGLGLRLIYFSYDVKMKEKGDIPEGYSVSREKKERFSLILESASTNQTSMYLCASSTPGINQPQHFGDGTRLSIL.

The chain links TRBV19 to TRBJ2-5; no clear D gene. CDR1 LNHDA and CDR2 SQIVND come from the germline V gene (reference sequence). Trimming left V 5 bases short and J 5 bases short, with 12 bases between. The CDR3 is 13 amino acids. The DNA for the CDR3 is TGTGCCAGTAGTCCCTCGCAGGAGGAGACCCAGTACTTC. Protein sequence: CASSPSQEETQYF.

The V gene is TRBV6-5, the J gene TRBJ1-5, with D possibly matching TRBD1 (5 bases). V was trimmed by 6 bases and J by 7 bases, leaving 16 bases between them. Germline V gene lookup returns CDR1 MNHEY and CDR2 SVGAGI. The CDR3 is 14 amino acids. CDR3 DNA: TGTGCCAGCAGCGACTCAGGGTGGGCACAGCCCCAGCATTTT. It codes for CASSDSGWAQPQHF.

The V and J genes are TRBV19 and TRBJ2-1; D is unclear. Per germline, CDR1 LNHDA and CDR2 SQIVND (reference sequence). Trimming pared 7 bases from V and 6 bases from J, leaving 16 bases between. The CDR3 has 14 residues. The CDR3 DNA is TGTGCCAGTAATCCGGGCAACGTGGCCAATGAGCAGTTCTTC. Protein sequence: CASNPGNVANEQFF.

This chain uses TRBV12-3 or TRBV12-4 with TRBJ1-5, with D uncertain. The CDR3 runs to 12 residues. Trimming took 2 bases from V and 7 from J, leaving 6 bases between them. The CDR3 sequence: CASSLLPQPQHF. The CDR3 nucleotides read TGTGCCAGCAGTTTACTGCCGCAGCCCCAGCATTTT.